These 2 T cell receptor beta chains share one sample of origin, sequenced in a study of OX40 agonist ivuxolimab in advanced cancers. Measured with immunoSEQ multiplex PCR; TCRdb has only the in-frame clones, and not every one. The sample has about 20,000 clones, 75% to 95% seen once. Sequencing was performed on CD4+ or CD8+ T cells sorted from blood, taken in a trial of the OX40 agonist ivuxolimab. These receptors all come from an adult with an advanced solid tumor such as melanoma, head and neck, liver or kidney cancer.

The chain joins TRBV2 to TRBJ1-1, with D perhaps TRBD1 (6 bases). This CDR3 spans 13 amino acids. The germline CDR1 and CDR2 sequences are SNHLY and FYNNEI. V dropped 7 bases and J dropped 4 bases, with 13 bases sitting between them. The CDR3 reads CASTGTPGTEAFF. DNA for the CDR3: TGTGCCAGCACCGGGACACCGGGCACTGAAGCTTTCTTT.

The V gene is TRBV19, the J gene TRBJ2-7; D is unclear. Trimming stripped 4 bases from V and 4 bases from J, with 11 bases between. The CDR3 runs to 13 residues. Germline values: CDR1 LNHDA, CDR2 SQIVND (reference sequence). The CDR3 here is CASSSQLGYEQYF. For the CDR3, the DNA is TGTGCCAGTAGTAGCCAGTTGGGATACGAGCAGTACTTC. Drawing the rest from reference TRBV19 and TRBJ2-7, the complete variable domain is DGGITQSPKYLFRKEGQNVTLSCEQNLNHDAMYWYRQDPGQGLRLIYYSQIVNDFQKGDIAEGYSVSREKKESFPLTVTSAQKNPTAFYLCASSSQLGYEQYFGPGTRLTVT.